The rows below give T cell receptor beta chains drawn from one sample of a study of T cell repertoires in cytomegalovirus infection. TCRdb fed the reads into MiXCR, producing one record per CDR3 protein. The profile shows hundreds of thousands of distinct CDR3 sequences, 30% to 40% of them singletons. No cognate antigen is known for these TCRs. The sequenced sample was cultured PBMCs, obtained from culture after CMV antigen stimulation. These TCRs come from a human donor in good health (CMV status not recorded). Some clones in this sample may be carry-over from other donors' samples. CDR3s include the opening cysteine and the closing phenylalanine or tryptophan. Fields, in order: D gene, clone size, V gene, J gene, CDR3 DNA, CDR3 protein. D genes are given only for firm matches. The size of a clone is reported for some rows only, either as once, few or many, or as a class for expanded clones.

d_call: .; clone_size: .; v_call: TRBV20-1; j_call: TRBJ1-4; cdr3_nt: TGCAGTGCGGGGGCCGGGGTTGAAAAACTGTTTTTT; cdr3_aa: CSAGAGVEKLFF
d_call: TRBD2; clone_size: .; v_call: TRBV20-1; j_call: TRBJ2-7; cdr3_nt: TGCAGTGCTAGGATTCTAGCGGGGGGGCACTACGAGCAGTACTTC; cdr3_aa: CSARILAGGHYEQYF
d_call: .; clone_size: few; v_call: TRBV7-9; j_call: TRBJ2-5; cdr3_nt: TGTGCCAGCAGCCAGGCGGGGGCCCAAGAGACCCAGTACTTC; cdr3_aa: CASSQAGAQETQYF
d_call: .; clone_size: .; v_call: TRBV19; j_call: TRBJ2-7; cdr3_nt: TGTGCCAGTAGTTTATCGCGGGGCGACGAGCAGTACTTC; cdr3_aa: CASSLSRGDEQYF
d_call: TRBD2; clone_size: .; v_call: TRBV7-9; j_call: TRBJ2-1; cdr3_nt: TGTGCCAGCAGCTTAGCGCAAAGCGGGAGAAGTGAGCAGTTCTTC; cdr3_aa: CASSLAQSGRSEQFF
d_call: .; clone_size: few; v_call: TRBV7-6; j_call: TRBJ2-1; cdr3_nt: TGTGCCAGCAGCCCAGGGACTCTCTGGCGGACGGAAAACAATGAGCAGTTCTTC; cdr3_aa: CASSPGTLWRTENNEQFF
d_call: TRBD2; clone_size: .; v_call: TRBV7-9; j_call: TRBJ2-3; cdr3_nt: TGTGCCAGCAGCAGAACGACTAGCGGAGCAGATACGCAGTATTTT; cdr3_aa: CASSRTTSGADTQYF
d_call: .; clone_size: .; v_call: TRBV20-1; j_call: TRBJ1-2; cdr3_nt: TGCAGTGGACTTTCAGACGGCGGCTACACCTTC; cdr3_aa: CSGLSDGGYTF
d_call: .; clone_size: .; v_call: TRBV18; j_call: TRBJ1-5; cdr3_nt: TGTGCCAGCTCACCGAACAGGCCAACGCGGGATCAGCCCCAGCATTTT; cdr3_aa: CASSPNRPTRDQPQHF
d_call: .; clone_size: .; v_call: TRBV20-1; j_call: TRBJ2-4; cdr3_nt: TGCAGTGCTAGGGGAGGACGGACACTAGCCAAAAACATTCAGTACTTC; cdr3_aa: CSARGGRTLAKNIQYF
d_call: TRBD2; clone_size: .; v_call: TRBV5-1; j_call: TRBJ2-1; cdr3_nt: TGCGCCAGCCGGAGGGCGGGAGGCCGGGGCTCAAGTTATTCCTACAATGAGCAGTTCTTC; cdr3_aa: CASRRAGGRGSSYSYNEQFF
d_call: .; clone_size: .; v_call: TRBV2; j_call: TRBJ2-1; cdr3_nt: TGTGCCAGCACCCAGTCGGAGGGAGGCCGTAATGAGCAGTTCTTC; cdr3_aa: CASTQSEGGRNEQFF
d_call: .; clone_size: .; v_call: TRBV7-2; j_call: TRBJ2-7; cdr3_nt: TGTGCCAGCAGCGTACAGCCGTCCTACGAGCAGTACTTC; cdr3_aa: CASSVQPSYEQYF
d_call: TRBD2; clone_size: few; v_call: TRBV5-4; j_call: TRBJ2-1; cdr3_nt: TGTGCCAGCAGCAGCATCGCCGGGACTAGCGGTTACAATGAGCAGTTCTTC; cdr3_aa: CASSSIAGTSGYNEQFF
d_call: .; clone_size: .; v_call: TRBV7-2; j_call: TRBJ2-1; cdr3_nt: TGTGCCAGCAGCCGGGGGATCTACAATGAGCAGTTCTTC; cdr3_aa: CASSRGIYNEQFF
d_call: .; clone_size: once; v_call: TRBV2; j_call: TRBJ1-1; cdr3_nt: TGTGCCAGCACCCAGGGCTTTTGGACTGAAGCTTTCTTT; cdr3_aa: CASTQGFWTEAFF
d_call: .; clone_size: many; v_call: TRBV7-8; j_call: TRBJ1-4; cdr3_nt: TGTGCCAGCAGCTATACGGTTGGCGGGGGGAGACTGTTTTTT; cdr3_aa: CASSYTVGGGRLFF